What follows is one T cell receptor beta chain and its context. Antigen: not known. The sample belongs to a study of OX40 agonist ivuxolimab in advanced cancers. About the research overall: Earlier treatment with anti-PD-1, anti-PD-L1 or anti-CTLA-4 was permitted, and over 35% had received some. Overall study findings and caveats: In CD8+ T cells, expanded clones were on average more numerous than in CD4+.

Germline lookup yields CDR1 SGHVS and CDR2 FQNEAQ. The V end was cut by 4 bases, the J end by 5 bases, with 6 bases between. The CDR3 runs to 11 residues. The protocol was immunoSEQ multiplex PCR, while the TCRdb copy is restricted to in-frame clones and leaves out a portion. The table records some 50,000 clones, more than 75% of them present only once. A history of autoimmune disease or systemic immunosuppression excluded patients. The sequence was collected from an adult with an advanced solid tumor such as melanoma, head and neck, liver or kidney cancer. The specimen comprised CD4+ or CD8+ T cells sorted from blood, sampled in a trial of the OX40 agonist ivuxolimab. The V gene is TRBV7-8, the J gene TRBJ2-7; D is uncertain. CDR3 in amino acids: CASSSPDEQYF. Written as DNA, the CDR3 is TGTGCCAGCAGCTCACCCGACGAGCAGTACTTC.